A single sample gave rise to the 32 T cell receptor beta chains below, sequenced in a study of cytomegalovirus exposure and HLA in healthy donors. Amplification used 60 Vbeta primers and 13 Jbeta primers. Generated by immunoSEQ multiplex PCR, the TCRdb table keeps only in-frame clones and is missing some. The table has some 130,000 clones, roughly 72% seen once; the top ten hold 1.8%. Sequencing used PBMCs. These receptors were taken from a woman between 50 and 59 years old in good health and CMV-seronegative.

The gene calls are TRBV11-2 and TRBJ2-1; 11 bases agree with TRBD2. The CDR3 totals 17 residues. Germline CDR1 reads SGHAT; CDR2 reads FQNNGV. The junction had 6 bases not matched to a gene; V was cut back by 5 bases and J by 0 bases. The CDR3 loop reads CASSPGTSGSSYNEQFF. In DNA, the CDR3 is TGTGCCAGCAGCCCCGGGACTAGCGGTTCCTCCTACAATGAGCAGTTCTTC.

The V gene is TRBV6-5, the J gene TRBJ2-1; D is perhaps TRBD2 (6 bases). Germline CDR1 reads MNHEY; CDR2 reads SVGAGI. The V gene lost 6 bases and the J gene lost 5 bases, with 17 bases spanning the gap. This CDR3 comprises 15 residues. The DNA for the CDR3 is TGTGCCAGCAGAGGCCTAGCGCGAACTAACAATGAGCAGTTCTTC. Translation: CASRGLARTNNEQFF.

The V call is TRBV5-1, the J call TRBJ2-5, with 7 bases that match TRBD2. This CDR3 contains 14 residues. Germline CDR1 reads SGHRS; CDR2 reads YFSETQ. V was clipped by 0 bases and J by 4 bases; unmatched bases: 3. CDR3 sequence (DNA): TGCGCCAGCAGCTTGGAGGGAGGGGCAGAGACCCAGTACTTC. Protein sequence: CASSLEGGAETQYF.

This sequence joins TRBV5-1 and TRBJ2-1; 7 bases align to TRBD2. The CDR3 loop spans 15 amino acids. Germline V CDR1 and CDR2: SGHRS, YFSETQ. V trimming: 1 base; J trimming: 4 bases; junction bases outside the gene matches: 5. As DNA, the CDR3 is TGCGCCAGCAGCTTGACTAGCGCCCGATACAATGAGCAGTTCTTC. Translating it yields CASSLTSARYNEQFF.

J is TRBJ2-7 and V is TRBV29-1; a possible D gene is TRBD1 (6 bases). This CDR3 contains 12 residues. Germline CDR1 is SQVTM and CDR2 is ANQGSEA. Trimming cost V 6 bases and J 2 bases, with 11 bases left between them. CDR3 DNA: TGCAGCGTGGCTCACAGGGCCTACGAGCAGTACTTC. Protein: CSVAHRAYEQYF.

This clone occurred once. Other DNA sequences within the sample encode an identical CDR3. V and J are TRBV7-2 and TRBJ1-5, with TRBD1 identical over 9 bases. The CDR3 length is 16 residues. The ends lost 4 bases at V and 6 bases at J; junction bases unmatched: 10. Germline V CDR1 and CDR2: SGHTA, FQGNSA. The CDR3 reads CASSSAGSGQGQPQHF. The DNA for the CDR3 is TGTGCCAGCAGCTCCGCAGGGTCGGGACAGGGTCAGCCCCAGCATTTT.

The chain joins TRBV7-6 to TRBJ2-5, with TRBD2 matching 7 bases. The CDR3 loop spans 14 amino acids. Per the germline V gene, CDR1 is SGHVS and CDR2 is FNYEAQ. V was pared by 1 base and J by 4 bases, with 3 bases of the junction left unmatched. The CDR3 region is CASSLGTGGETQYF. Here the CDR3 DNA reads TGTGCCAGCAGCTTAGGTACGGGGGGAGAGACCCAGTACTTC.

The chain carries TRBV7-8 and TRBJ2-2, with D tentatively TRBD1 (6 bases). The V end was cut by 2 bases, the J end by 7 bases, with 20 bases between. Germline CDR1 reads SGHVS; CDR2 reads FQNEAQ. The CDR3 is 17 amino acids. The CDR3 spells CASSLFGDTSVDGELFF. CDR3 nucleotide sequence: TGTGCCAGCAGCTTATTTGGGGACACCTCAGTCGACGGGGAGCTGTTTTTT.

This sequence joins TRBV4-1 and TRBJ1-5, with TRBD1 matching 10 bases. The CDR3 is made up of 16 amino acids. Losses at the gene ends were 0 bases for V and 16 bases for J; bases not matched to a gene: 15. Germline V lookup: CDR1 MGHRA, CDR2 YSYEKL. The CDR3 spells CASSQDGFPGTGVLHF. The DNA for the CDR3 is TGCGCCAGCAGCCAAGATGGGTTCCCCGGGACAGGGGTACTTCATTTT.

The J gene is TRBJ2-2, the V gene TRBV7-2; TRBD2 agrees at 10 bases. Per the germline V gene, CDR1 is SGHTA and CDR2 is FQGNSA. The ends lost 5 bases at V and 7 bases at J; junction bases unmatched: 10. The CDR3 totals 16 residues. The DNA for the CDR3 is TGTGCCAGCAGCAAAAGCGGGAGGGTCCCCAGCGGGGAGCTGTTTTTT. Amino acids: CASSKSGRVPSGELFF.

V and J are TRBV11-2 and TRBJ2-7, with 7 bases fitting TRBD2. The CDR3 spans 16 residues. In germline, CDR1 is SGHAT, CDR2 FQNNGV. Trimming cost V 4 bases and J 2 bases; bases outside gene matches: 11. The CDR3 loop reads CASSSGRGVEPYEQYF. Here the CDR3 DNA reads TGTGCCAGCAGCTCGGGGAGGGGAGTGGAGCCCTACGAGCAGTACTTC.

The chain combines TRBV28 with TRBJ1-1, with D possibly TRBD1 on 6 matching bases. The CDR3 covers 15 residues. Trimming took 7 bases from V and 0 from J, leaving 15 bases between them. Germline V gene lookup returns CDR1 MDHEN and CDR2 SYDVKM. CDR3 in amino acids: CASTPGQLMNTEAFF. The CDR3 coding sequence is TGTGCCAGCACCCCCGGACAGCTCATGAACACTGAAGCTTTCTTT.

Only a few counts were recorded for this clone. CDR3: CASSLVPRRTDTQYF. As DNA, the CDR3 is TGTGCCAGCAGCTTAGTTCCACGTCGGACAGATACGCAGTATTTT. The chain couples TRBV7-2 to TRBJ2-3; unclear D gene. The V and J ends lost 1 base and 3 bases respectively, with 11 bases between them. Germline CDR1 is SGHTA and CDR2 is FQGNSA. CDR3 length: 15 amino acids.

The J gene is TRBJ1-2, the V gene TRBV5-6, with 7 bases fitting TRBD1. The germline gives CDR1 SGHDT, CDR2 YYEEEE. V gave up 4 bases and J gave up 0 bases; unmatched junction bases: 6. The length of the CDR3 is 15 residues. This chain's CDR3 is CASSIPGTANYGYTF. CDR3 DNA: TGTGCCAGCAGCATCCCCGGGACAGCTAACTATGGCTACACCTTC.

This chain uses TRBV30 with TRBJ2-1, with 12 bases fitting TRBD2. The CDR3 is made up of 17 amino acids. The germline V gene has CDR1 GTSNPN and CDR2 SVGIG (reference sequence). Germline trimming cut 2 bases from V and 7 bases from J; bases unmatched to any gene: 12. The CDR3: CAWSTSRTSGVGNEQFF. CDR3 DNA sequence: TGTGCCTGGAGTACTTCCCGGACTAGCGGGGTAGGGAATGAGCAGTTCTTC.

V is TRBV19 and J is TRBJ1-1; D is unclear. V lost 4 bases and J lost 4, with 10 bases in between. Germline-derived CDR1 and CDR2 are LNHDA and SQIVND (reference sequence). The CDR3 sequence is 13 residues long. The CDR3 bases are TGTGCCAGTAGTAGGGGAGGTATCACTGAAGCTTTCTTT. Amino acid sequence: CASSRGGITEAFF.

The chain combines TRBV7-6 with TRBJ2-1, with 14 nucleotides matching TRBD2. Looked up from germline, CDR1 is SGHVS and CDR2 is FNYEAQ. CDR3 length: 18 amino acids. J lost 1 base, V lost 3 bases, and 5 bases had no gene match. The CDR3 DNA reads TGTGCCAGCAGCTTGACCGGGACTAGCGGGAGATCCTACAATGAGCAGTTCTTC. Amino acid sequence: CASSLTGTSGRSYNEQFF.

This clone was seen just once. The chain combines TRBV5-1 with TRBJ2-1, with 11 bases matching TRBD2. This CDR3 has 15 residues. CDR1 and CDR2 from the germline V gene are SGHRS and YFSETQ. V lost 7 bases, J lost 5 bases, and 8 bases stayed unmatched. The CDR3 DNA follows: TGCGCCAGCCGACCTACTAGCGGGAGAGACAATGAGCAGTTCTTC. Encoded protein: CASRPTSGRDNEQFF.

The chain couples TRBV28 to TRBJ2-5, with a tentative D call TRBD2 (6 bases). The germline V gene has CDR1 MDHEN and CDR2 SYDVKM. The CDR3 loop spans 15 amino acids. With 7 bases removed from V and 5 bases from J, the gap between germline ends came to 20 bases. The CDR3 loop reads CASIRAVGGGETQYF. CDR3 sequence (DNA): TGTGCCAGCATTCGGGCGGTGGGGGGAGGCGAGACCCAGTACTTC.

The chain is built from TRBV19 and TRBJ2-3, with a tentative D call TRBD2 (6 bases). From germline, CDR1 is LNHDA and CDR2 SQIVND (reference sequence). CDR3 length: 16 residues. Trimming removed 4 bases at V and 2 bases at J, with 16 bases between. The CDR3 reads CASSTQQAGPTDTQYF. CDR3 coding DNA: TGTGCCAGTAGTACGCAACAGGCGGGGCCCACAGATACGCAGTATTTT.

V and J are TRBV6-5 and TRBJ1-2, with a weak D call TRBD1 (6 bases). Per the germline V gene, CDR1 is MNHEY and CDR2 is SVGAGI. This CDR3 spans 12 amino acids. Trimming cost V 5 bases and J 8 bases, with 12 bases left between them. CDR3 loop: CASSTGLQGYTF. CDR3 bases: TGTGCCAGCAGTACAGGGCTCCAGGGCTACACCTTC.

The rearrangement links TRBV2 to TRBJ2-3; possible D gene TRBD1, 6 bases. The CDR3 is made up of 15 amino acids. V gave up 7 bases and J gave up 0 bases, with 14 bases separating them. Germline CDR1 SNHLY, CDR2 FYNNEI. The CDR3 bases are TGTGCCAGCATCCAGGACAGAGCTAGCACAGATACGCAGTATTTT. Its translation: CASIQDRASTDTQYF.

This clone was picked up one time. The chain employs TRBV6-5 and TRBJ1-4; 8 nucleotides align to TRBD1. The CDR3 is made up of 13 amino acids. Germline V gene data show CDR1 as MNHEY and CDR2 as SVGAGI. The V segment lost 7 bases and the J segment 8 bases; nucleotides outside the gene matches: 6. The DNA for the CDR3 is TGTGCCAGCATTGGACAGGGCAGCGAAAAACTGTTTTTT. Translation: CASIGQGSEKLFF.

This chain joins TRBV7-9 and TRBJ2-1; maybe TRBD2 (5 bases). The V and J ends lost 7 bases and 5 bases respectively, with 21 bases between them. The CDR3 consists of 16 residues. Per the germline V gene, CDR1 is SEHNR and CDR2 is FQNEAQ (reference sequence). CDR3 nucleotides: TGTGCCAGCACCTTGGGAGCCGCACCCCCACACAATGAGCAGTTCTTC. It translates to CASTLGAAPPHNEQFF.

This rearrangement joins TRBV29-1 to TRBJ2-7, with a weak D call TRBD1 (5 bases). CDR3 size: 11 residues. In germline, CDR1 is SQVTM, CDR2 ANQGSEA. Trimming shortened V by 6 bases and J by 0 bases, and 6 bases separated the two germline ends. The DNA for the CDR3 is TGCAGCGTGACAGACTCCTACGAGCAGTACTTC. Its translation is CSVTDSYEQYF.

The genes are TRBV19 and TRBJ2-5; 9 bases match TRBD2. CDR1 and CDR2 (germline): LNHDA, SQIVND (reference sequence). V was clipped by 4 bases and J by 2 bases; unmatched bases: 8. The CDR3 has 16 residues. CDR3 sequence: CASSTPGLAKQETQYF. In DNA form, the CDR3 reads TGTGCCAGTAGTACCCCCGGACTAGCGAAACAAGAGACCCAGTACTTC. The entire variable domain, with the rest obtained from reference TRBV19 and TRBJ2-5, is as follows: DGGITQSPKYLFRKEGQNVTLSCEQNLNHDAMYWYRQDPGQGLRLIYYSQIVNDFQKGDIAEGYSVSREKKESFPLTVTSAQKNPTAFYLCASSTPGLAKQETQYFGPGTRLLVL.

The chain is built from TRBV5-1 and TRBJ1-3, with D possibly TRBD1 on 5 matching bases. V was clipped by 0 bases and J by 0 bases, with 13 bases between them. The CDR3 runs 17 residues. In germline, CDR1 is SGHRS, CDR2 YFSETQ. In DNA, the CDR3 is TGCGCCAGCAGCTTGGTGGTCGGGGGGGGCTCTGGAAACACCATATATTTT. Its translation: CASSLVVGGGSGNTIYF. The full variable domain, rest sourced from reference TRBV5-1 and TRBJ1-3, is KAGVTQTPRYLIKTRGQQVTLSCSPISGHRSVSWYQQTPGQGLQFLFEYFSETQRNKGNFPGRFSGRQFSNSRSEMNVSTLELGDSALYLCASSLVVGGGSGNTIYFGEGSWLTVV.

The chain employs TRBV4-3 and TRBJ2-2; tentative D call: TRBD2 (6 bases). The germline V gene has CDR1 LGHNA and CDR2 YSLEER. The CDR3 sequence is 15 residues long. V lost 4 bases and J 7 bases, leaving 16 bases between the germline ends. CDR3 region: CASSPDLGLGGELFF. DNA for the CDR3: TGCGCCAGCAGCCCGGACTTGGGACTGGGCGGGGAGCTGTTTTTT.

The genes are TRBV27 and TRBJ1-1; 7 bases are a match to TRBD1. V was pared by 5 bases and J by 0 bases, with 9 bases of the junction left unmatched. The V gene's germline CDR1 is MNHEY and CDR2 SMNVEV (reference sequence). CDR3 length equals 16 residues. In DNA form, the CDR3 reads TGTGCCAGCAGTCCCAAGGGACAGATAATGAACACTGAAGCTTTCTTT. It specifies CASSPKGQIMNTEAFF.

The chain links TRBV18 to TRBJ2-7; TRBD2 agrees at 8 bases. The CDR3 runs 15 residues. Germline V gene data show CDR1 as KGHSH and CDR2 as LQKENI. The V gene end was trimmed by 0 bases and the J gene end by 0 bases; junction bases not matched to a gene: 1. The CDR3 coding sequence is TGTGCCAGCTCACCACCCAGCGGGAGCTCCTACGAGCAGTACTTC. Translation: CASSPPSGSSYEQYF.

Here the CDR3 DNA reads TGTGCCAGCAGGCCAGGACAGGGGAATTGCGAGCAGTACGTC. Amino acids: CASRPGQGNCEQYV. This rearrangement joins TRBV6-6 to TRBJ2-7, with TRBD1 matching over 9 bases. This CDR3 has 14 residues. The germline V gene has CDR1 MNHNY and CDR2 SVGAGI (reference sequence). V shed 6 bases and J 6 bases; nucleotides not matched to a gene: 9.

This CDR3 is CASSLDTRVNTEAFF. The CDR3 DNA reads TGTGCCAGCAGCTTAGATACCAGGGTGAACACTGAAGCTTTCTTT. The chain is built from TRBV11-3 and TRBJ1-1; a possible D gene is TRBD1 (5 bases). This CDR3 has 15 amino acids. V was pared by 0 bases and J by 0 bases, with 8 bases between. Germline V gene sequence: CDR1 SGHNT, CDR2 YENEEA. Combining the CDR3 with reference TRBV11-3 and TRBJ1-1 gives the whole variable domain EAGVVQSPRYKIIEKKQPVAFWCNPISGHNTLYWYLQNLGQGPELLIRYENEEAVDDSQLPKDRFSAERLKGVDSTLKIQPAELGDSAVYLCASSLDTRVNTEAFFGQGTRLTVV.